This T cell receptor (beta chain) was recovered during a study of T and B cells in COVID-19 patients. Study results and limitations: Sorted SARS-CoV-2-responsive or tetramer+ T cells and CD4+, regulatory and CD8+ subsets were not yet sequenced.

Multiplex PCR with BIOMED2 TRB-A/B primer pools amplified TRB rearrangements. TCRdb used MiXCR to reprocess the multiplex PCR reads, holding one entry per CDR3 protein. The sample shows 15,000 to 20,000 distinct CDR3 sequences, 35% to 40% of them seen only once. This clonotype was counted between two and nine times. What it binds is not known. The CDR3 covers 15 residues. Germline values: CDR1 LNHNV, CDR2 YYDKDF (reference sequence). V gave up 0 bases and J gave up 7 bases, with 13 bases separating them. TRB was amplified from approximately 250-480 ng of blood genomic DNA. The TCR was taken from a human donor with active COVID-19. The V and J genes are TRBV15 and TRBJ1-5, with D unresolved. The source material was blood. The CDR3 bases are TGTGCCACCAGCAGAGATCTGGGGTCAACGCAGCCCCAGCATTTT. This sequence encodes CATSRDLGSTQPQHF.